This T cell receptor beta chain was sequenced in a study of T cells after yellow fever vaccination. Study-level information: Fractions containing few cells were prepared with SMART-Seq v4 Ultra Low Input.

V trimming: 4 bases; J trimming: 6 bases; junction bases outside the gene matches: 14. Germline CDR1 reads SGHRS; CDR2 reads YFSETQ. CDR3 length equals 16 residues. TCRdb used MiXCR to reprocess the 5' RACE reads, holding one entry per CDR3 protein. The table lists some 200,000 distinct CDR3 sequences, approximately 10% of them singletons. This clonotype has a handful of counts. This receptor was obtained from a man aged 18 to 35 who received the YFV17D yellow fever vaccine. The chain is built from TRBV5-1 and TRBJ1-2, with 8 bases lining up with TRBD1. This sample comprised CD8+ T cells sorted from PBMCs, obtained 15 days after the yellow fever booster vaccination. CDR3 sequence (DNA): TGCGCCAGCAGCCTAGGGACAGACAGGGGATTTAATGGCTACACCTTC. As protein: CASSLGTDRGFNGYTF.